This paragraph covers one TCR beta chain sequence. The CDR3 covers 15 residues. The ends lost 2 bases at V and 2 bases at J; junction bases unmatched: 5. The germline V gene has CDR1 SNHLY and CDR2 FYNNEI. The TCR beta library used iRepertoire HTBI primers with Arm-PCR amplification of CDR3. TCRdb itself ran the multiplex PCR reads through MiXCR, one entry per CDR3 protein. Here the sample spans about 420,000 distinct CDR3 sequences, around 17% being singletons. Documented time point: newly diagnosed GD, antithyroid drugs for less than 3 months. PBMC-derived RNA was used for the TCR library. This entry belongs to a study of regulatory T cells in long-lasting Graves disease. The sample was also reused in another study, on T cells in Graves' hyperthyroidism and ophthalmopathy.

The sequences come from peripheral blood mononuclear cells (PBMCs), collected at new diagnosis, from a patient treated with antithyroid drugs. The receptor comes from a woman younger than 30 with Graves disease. The genes are TRBV2 and TRBJ2-7; 8 bases align to TRBD2. The CDR3 DNA is TGTGCCAGCAGTGAAAATAGCGGGATGCCCTACGAGCAGTACTTC. This sequence encodes CASSENSGMPYEQYF.